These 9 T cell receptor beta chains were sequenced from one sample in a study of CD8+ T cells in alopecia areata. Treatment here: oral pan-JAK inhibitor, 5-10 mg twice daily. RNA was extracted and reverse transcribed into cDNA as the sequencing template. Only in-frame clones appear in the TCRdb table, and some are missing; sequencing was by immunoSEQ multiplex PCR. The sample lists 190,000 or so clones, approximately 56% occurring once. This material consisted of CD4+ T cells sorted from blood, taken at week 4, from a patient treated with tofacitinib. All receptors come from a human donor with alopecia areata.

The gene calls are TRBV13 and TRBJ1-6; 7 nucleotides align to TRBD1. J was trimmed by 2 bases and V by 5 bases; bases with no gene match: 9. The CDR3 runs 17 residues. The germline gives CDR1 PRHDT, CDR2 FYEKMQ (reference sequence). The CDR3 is CASSEGQRTPYNSPLHF. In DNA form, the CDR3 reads TGTGCCAGCAGCGAGGGACAGAGAACCCCCTATAATTCACCCCTCCACTTT.

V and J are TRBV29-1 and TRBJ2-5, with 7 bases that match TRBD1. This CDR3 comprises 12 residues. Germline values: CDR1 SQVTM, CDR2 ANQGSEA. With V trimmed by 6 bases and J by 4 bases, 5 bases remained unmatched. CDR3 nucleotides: TGCAGCGTGGCCGGGACAGCAGAGACCCAGTACTTC. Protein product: CSVAGTAETQYF.

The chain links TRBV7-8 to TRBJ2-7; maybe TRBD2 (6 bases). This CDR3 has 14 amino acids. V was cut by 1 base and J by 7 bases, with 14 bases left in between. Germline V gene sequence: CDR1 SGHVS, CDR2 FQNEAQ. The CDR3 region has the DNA TGTGCCAGCAGCTTAGTGGGCAGGGCGGGGGAGCAGTACTTC. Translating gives CASSLVGRAGEQYF.

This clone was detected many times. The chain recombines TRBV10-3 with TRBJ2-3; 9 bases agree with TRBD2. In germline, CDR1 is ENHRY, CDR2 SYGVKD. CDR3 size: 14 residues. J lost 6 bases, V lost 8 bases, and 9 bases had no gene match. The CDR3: CAISFGGGADTQYF. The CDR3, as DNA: TGTGCCATCTCTTTCGGCGGGGGGGCGGATACGCAGTATTTT.

The CDR3 spells CASSLAQGGNSPLHF. The CDR3 DNA is TGTGCCAGCAGCTTAGCACAGGGTGGGAATTCACCCCTCCACTTT. The chain carries TRBV7-9 and TRBJ1-6; D is perhaps TRBD1 (6 bases). The germline V gene encodes CDR1 SEHNR and CDR2 FQNEAQ (reference sequence). This CDR3 is 15 amino acids long. The germline V and J ends were trimmed by 0 bases and 7 bases, with 10 bases remaining between them.

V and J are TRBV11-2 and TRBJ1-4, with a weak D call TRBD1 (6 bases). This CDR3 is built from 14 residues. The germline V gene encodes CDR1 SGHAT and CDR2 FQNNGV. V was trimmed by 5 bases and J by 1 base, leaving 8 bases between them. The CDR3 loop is CASSTGRTNEKLFF. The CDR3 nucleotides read TGTGCCAGCAGCACAGGGAGAACTAATGAAAAACTGTTTTTT.

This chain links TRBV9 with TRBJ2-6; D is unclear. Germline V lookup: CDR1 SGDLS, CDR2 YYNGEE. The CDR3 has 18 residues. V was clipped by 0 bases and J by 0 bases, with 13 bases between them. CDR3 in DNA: TGTGCCAGCAGCGTAGATCCGGCTGCAAGCTCTGGGGCCAACGTCCTGACTTTC. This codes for CASSVDPAASSGANVLTF.

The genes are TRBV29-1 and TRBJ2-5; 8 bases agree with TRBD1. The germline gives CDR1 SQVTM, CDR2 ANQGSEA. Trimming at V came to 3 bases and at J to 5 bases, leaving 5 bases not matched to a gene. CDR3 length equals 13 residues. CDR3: CSVDPGGAETQYF. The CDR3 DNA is TGCAGCGTTGACCCAGGGGGCGCGGAGACCCAGTACTTC.

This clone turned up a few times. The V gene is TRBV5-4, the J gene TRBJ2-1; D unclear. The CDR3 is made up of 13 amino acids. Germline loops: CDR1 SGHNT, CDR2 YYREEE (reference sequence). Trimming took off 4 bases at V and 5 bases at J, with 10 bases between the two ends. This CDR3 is CASSPKYNNEQFF. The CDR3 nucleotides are TGTGCCAGCAGCCCTAAATACAACAATGAGCAGTTCTTC.